The rows below give T cell receptor beta chains drawn from one sample of a study of neurological immune-mediated disorders. TCRdb redid the calling of the 5' RACE reads with MiXCR, one entry per CDR3 protein. The sample yields fewer than 60,000 distinct CDR3 sequences, 10% to 13% seen once. The sample taken for sequencing was PBMCs. These receptors all stem from a man between 65 and 85 years old with HTLV-1-associated myelopathy (HAM/TSP). Each CDR3 is given with its conserved first and last residue. D genes are given only for firm matches. Clone sizes are given selectively: once, few, many, or a class where the clone is expanded.

size: few
D: .
V: TRBV29-1
J: TRBJ2-5
DNA: TGCAGCTCTTTGGGCGGACAAGAGACCCAGTACTTC
CDR3: CSSLGGQETQYF

size: many
D: .
V: TRBV20-1
J: TRBJ1-1
DNA: TGCAGTGCTAGATGGCGGGCTGAAGCTTTCTTT
CDR3: CSARWRAEAFF

size: many
D: .
V: TRBV29-1
J: TRBJ2-1
DNA: TGCAGCGTTACCCCGAGGGGACAGAGCTTAGCGGGAAGGAACAATGAGCAGTTCTTC
CDR3: CSVTPRGQSLAGRNNEQFF

size: .
D: .
V: TRBV20-1
J: TRBJ1-4
DNA: TGCAGTGCCAGTGGCCGACCTGAAAAACTGTTTTTT
CDR3: CSASGRPEKLFF

size: many
D: .
V: TRBV27
J: TRBJ2-1
DNA: TGTGCCAGCAGTTCAACAGTGGCTGGTGAGCAGTTCTTC
CDR3: CASSSTVAGEQFF

size: many
D: .
V: TRBV27
J: TRBJ2-6
DNA: TGTGCCAGCAGTTTAACGGGGAGACACAAATCATCTGGGGCCAACGTCCTGACTTTC
CDR3: CASSLTGRHKSSGANVLTF

size: many
D: .
V: TRBV7-9
J: TRBJ1-6
DNA: TGTGCCAGCAGCCCACGACCGAGCTCCTATAATTCACCCCTCCACTTT
CDR3: CASSPRPSSYNSPLHF

size: .
D: .
V: TRBV6-5
J: TRBJ1-1
DNA: TGTGCCAGCAGTCACTTTATGATGGCTTTCTTT
CDR3: CASSHFMMAFF

size: many
D: .
V: TRBV7-3
J: TRBJ1-1
DNA: TGTGCCAGCAGTCCGAGCGGGGGCACTGAAGCTTTCTTT
CDR3: CASSPSGGTEAFF

size: many
D: .
V: TRBV2
J: TRBJ1-1
DNA: TGTGCCAGCAGTTCTAGGGTGATTCCTCCCATGAACACTGAAGCTTTCTTT
CDR3: CASSSRVIPPMNTEAFF

size: many
D: .
V: TRBV3-2
J: TRBJ2-7
DNA: TGTGCCAGCAGCCAAGATCGCTATAGGATCCCGGGCTACTACGAGCAGTACTTC
CDR3: CASSQDRYRIPGYYEQYF

size: many
D: .
V: TRBV5-1
J: TRBJ2-5
DNA: TGCGCCAGCAGCTTGTCCAACGGTGGCGGGGAGACCCAGTACTTC
CDR3: CASSLSNGGGETQYF

size: .
D: .
V: TRBV7-6
J: TRBJ2-7
DNA: TGTGCCAGCAGTTCAGGGGGGCCATACGAGCAGTACTTC
CDR3: CASSSGGPYEQYF

size: many
D: .
V: TRBV3-1
J: TRBJ1-5
DNA: TGTGCCAGCAACCAAACCCAGGGAACCCGGGCTCAGCCCCAGCATTTT
CDR3: CASNQTQGTRAQPQHF

size: medium-sized
D: TRBD2
V: TRBV10-3
J: TRBJ2-7
DNA: TGTGCCATCAGTGAGTCAGCGGGAGCCCGAGGGCAGTACTTC
CDR3: CAISESAGARGQYF

size: .
D: .
V: TRBV7-6
J: TRBJ2-3
DNA: TGTGCCAGCAGCAGGGTCCTAGGGCAGGATACGCAGTATTTT
CDR3: CASSRVLGQDTQYF

size: many
D: .
V: TRBV5-1
J: TRBJ2-1
DNA: TGCGCCAGCAGCTTGGACAGTTATGAGCAGTTCTTC
CDR3: CASSLDSYEQFF

size: many
D: .
V: TRBV12-3/TRBV12-4
J: TRBJ2-6
DNA: TGTGCCAGCAGTTTCCGGAGCTCTGGGGCCAACGTCCTGACTTTC
CDR3: CASSFRSSGANVLTF

size: many
D: .
V: TRBV6-5
J: TRBJ1-1
DNA: TGTGCCAGCAGTTACTGGGAGAACACTGAAGCTTTCTTT
CDR3: CASSYWENTEAFF

size: many
D: .
V: TRBV12-3/TRBV12-4
J: TRBJ1-1
DNA: TGTGCCAGCAGCCACGGACGGCTGAACACTGAAGCTTTCTTT
CDR3: CASSHGRLNTEAFF

size: many
D: .
V: TRBV20-1
J: TRBJ2-3
DNA: TGCAGTGTCACGGCGGAGGGCCAGGGGGGGCGGGGAAGCACAGATACGCAGTATTTT
CDR3: CSVTAEGQGGRGSTDTQYF

size: many
D: TRBD2
V: TRBV7-9
J: TRBJ2-2
DNA: TGTGCCAGCTATCCCCCGCTAGCGGGAGAAACCGGGGAGCTGTTTTTT
CDR3: CASYPPLAGETGELFF